The source of this T cell receptor beta chain is a study of blood T cell repertoires in COVID-19. The authors' processing: Estimation of nucleated cell counts relied on the amplification of reference gene primers. Measured with immunoSEQ multiplex PCR; TCRdb has only the in-frame clones, and not every one. From that table come the V and J calls and clone size; the DNA was used to work out D and trimming. The sample lists 70,000 to 100,000 clones, roughly 90% seen once, with 1.5% to 2% in the top ten. This CDR3 comprises 13 residues. Unmatched junction bases numbered 2, after V lost 5 bases and J lost 4 bases. Germline lookup yields CDR1 SGHTA and CDR2 FQGTGA.

V gene TRBV7-3 combines with J gene TRBJ1-1, with 9 bases identical to TRBD1. Specimen: peripheral blood. This TCR was recovered from a man between 60 and 75 years old with acute or convalescent COVID-19. The CDR3 DNA follows: TGTGCCAGCAGCAGACAGGGGGGCACTGAAGCTTTCTTT. Amino acid sequence: CASSRQGGTEAFF.